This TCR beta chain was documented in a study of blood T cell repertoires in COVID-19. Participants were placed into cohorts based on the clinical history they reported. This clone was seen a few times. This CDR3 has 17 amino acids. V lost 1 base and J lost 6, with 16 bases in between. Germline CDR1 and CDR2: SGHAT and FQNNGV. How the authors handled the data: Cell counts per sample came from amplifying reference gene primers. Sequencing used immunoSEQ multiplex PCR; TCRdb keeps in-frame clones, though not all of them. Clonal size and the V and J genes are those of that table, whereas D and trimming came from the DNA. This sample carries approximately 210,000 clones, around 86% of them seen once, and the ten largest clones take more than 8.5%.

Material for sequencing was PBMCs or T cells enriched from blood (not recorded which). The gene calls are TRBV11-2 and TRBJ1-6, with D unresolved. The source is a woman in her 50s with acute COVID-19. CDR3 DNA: TGTGCCAGCAGCTTAGTAACGTGGGCCGGCTCTAATTCACCCCTCCACTTT. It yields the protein CASSLVTWAGSNSPLHF. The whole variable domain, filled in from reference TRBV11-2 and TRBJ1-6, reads EAGVAQSPRYKIIEKRQSVAFWCNPISGHATLYWYQQILGQGPKLLIQFQNNGVVDDSQLPKDRFSAERLKGVDSTLKIQPAKLEDSAVYLCASSLVTWAGSNSPLHFGNGTRLTVT.